This T cell receptor beta chain was sequenced during a study of Ad26.COV2.S vaccination and SARS-CoV-2 variants. Whole-study context: As a participant in COV1001, the donor was in the Ad26.COV2.S trial arm. Participants got Ad26.COV2.S intramuscularly, once or twice 56 days apart.

Described treatment: 15 to 20 received Ad26.COV2.S at low or high dose, single or two shots; 5 received placebo; per-sample allocation not given. Sampling happened 63 days after the first vaccine or placebo injection. An 18-55-year-old adult in Boston served as donor. Profiling relied on immunoSEQ multiplex PCR, and the TCRdb table lists in-frame clones only, not all of them. The sample yields 300,000 to 350,000 clones, 86% seen once. This clone has a handful of counts. CDR3 size: 17 residues. The germline gives CDR1 MNHEY, CDR2 SVGEGT. V lost 5 bases and J lost 0, with 20 bases in between. This specimen consisted of peripheral blood, obtained in a trial of Ad26.COV2.S vaccine versus placebo. The chain uses TRBV6-2 or TRBV6-3 and TRBJ2-7; weak D call: TRBD2 (5 bases). This clonotype originated in a person aged 18-60 years who received the Ad26.COV2.S COVID-19 vaccine or a placebo. For the CDR3, the DNA is TGTGCCAGCAGTGACCGGGGTCTCGATCGCGGCTCCTACGAGCAGTACTTC. Its protein product is CASSDRGLDRGSYEQYF.